This is a list of T cell receptor beta chains from one sample in a study of CD8+CD57+ T cells in acquired aplastic anemia. From the reads, TCRdb called clonotypes with MiXCR, one entry per CDR3 protein. The repertoire has 160,000 or so distinct CDR3 sequences, around 48% of them found once; the top ten carry roughly 1.1%. The sequenced sample consisted of sorted CD4+, CD8+, or CD8+CD57+ T cells (not recorded which) from PBMCs. Receptor source: a human donor with aplastic anemia. Both conserved end residues are part of each CDR3. D genes are given only for firm matches. The size field is filled for only some rows; it gives once, few, many or a size class.

V gene,D gene,J gene,clone size,CDR3 DNA,CDR3 protein
TRBV3-1,.,TRBJ2-1,few,TGTGCCAGCAGCGTCCGGGACGGAAACAATGAGCAGTTCTTC,CASSVRDGNNEQFF
TRBV12-3/TRBV12-4,.,TRBJ1-2,many,TGCGCCAGCAGCCCCGGGACGGATTATGGCTACACCTTC,CASSPGTDYGYTF
TRBV20-1,TRBD1,TRBJ2-7,.,TGCAGTGCTGGAGACAGGGAACCTTACGAGCAGTACTTC,CSAGDREPYEQYF
TRBV5-1,.,TRBJ1-6,many,TGCGCCAGCAGCTCAGACAGAATGTATAATTCACCCCTCCACTTT,CASSSDRMYNSPLHF
TRBV4-2,.,TRBJ1-5,many,TGTGCCAGCAGCCAAGATAGTGGGAATCAGCCCCAGCATTTT,CASSQDSGNQPQHF
TRBV7-9,.,TRBJ1-2,many,TGTGCCAGCAGCGTAGATTATGGGAGCAACTATGGCTACACCTTC,CASSVDYGSNYGYTF
TRBV6-5,TRBD1,TRBJ2-1,few,TGTGCCAGCAGTTACGGGACAGGGGGGGATAGTGAGCAGTTCTTC,CASSYGTGGDSEQFF
TRBV20-1,.,TRBJ1-3,many,TGCAGTGCTAGAAGCCCCGACTCTGGAAACACCATATATTTT,CSARSPDSGNTIYF
TRBV7-8,TRBD1,TRBJ1-2,.,TGTGCCGGCAGCCCGGGACAGTCGTCTAGCTACACCTTC,CAGSPGQSSSYTF
TRBV20-1,.,TRBJ1-5,.,TGCAGTGCTACGGGGACTCCTAAGAGGTCGTATAGCAATCAGCCCCAGCATTTT,CSATGTPKRSYSNQPQHF
TRBV3-1,.,TRBJ2-2,.,TGTGCCAGCAGCGCGAGGCCCCGAGGGGGAGGCGGGGAGCTGTTTTTT,CASSARPRGGGGELFF
TRBV10-3,TRBD2,TRBJ2-1,.,TGTGCCATCAGGCCCGCTAGCGGGGTTTACAATGAGCAGTTCTTC,CAIRPASGVYNEQFF
TRBV10-3,TRBD2,TRBJ2-1,.,TGTGCCATCAGCCTAGCGGGGGCTAGCTCCTACAATGAGCAGTTCTTC,CAISLAGASSYNEQFF
TRBV15,TRBD2,TRBJ2-7,.,TGTGCCACCAGCAGAGATTCCGCGGGAGAGGGGTACGAGCAGTACTTC,CATSRDSAGEGYEQYF
TRBV29-1,TRBD1,TRBJ1-4,.,TGCAGCGCTAGGACAGGGTATAAAGAAAAACTGTTTTTT,CSARTGYKEKLFF
TRBV5-8,TRBD1,TRBJ1-1,.,TGTGCCAGCAGTTTTTGGACAGGGGCTATGAACACTGAAGCTTTCTTT,CASSFWTGAMNTEAFF
TRBV7-8,TRBD1,TRBJ1-5,many,TGTGCCAGCAGCCCCGGGGGCGGACAGGGAGAGCCCCAGCATTTT,CASSPGGGQGEPQHF
TRBV25-1,.,TRBJ1-5,.,TGTGCCAGCAGTGGGGGAGGGATGACCGATCAGCCCCAGCATTTT,CASSGGGMTDQPQHF
TRBV19,.,TRBJ2-7,.,TGTGCCAGTAGTGCCGATACCGGGACAAAAGACGAGCAGTACTTC,CASSADTGTKDEQYF